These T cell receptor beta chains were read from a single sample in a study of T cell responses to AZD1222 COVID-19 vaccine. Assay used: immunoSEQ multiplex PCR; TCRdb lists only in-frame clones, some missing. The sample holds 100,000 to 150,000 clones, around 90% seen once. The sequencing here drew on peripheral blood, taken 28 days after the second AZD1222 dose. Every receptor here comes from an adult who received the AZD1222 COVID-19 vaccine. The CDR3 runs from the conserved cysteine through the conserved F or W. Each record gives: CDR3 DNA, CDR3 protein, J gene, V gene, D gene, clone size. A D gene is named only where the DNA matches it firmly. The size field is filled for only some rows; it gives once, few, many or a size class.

DNA: TGTGCCAGTAGTGCCGTCGGTGGACTTGAAGCTTTCTTT
CDR3: CASSAVGGLEAFF
J: TRBJ1-1
V: TRBV19
D: .
size: few

DNA: TGTGCCAGCAGCCGGGGACAGGGGGCTCCCGAGCAGTACTTC
CDR3: CASSRGQGAPEQYF
J: TRBJ2-7
V: TRBV11-3
D: TRBD1
size: .

DNA: TGTGCCAGCAGTTCGGGCCTAGACCGGTCCCAGCATTTT
CDR3: CASSSGLDRSQHF
J: TRBJ1-5
V: TRBV12-3/TRBV12-4
D: .
size: .

DNA: TGTGCCTGGAGTGTGGCAGGGCCCGGCTACACCTTC
CDR3: CAWSVAGPGYTF
J: TRBJ1-2
V: TRBV30
D: .
size: .

DNA: TGTGCCAGCAGCGAAGGACAGTATTCTGAAAAACTGTTTTTT
CDR3: CASSEGQYSEKLFF
J: TRBJ1-4
V: TRBV3-1/TRBV3-2
D: .
size: .

DNA: TGTGCCAGCAGCTTAGGTGGCAGTCTCTATGGCTACACCTTC
CDR3: CASSLGGSLYGYTF
J: TRBJ1-2
V: TRBV7-2
D: .
size: .

DNA: TGCGCCAGCAGCCTCCCCCCCGGGAATGAGCAGTTCTTC
CDR3: CASSLPPGNEQFF
J: TRBJ2-1
V: TRBV5-1
D: .
size: .

DNA: TGTGCCACCAGCAGAGATGGTGGCAGCCAAGAGACCCAGTACTTC
CDR3: CATSRDGGSQETQYF
J: TRBJ2-5
V: TRBV15
D: .
size: .

DNA: TGTGCCAGCATGTCAAATAGGCTCACTGAAGCTTTCTTT
CDR3: CASMSNRLTEAFF
J: TRBJ1-1
V: TRBV6-5
D: .
size: .

DNA: TGCGCCAGCAGCCAAGAACTAGCGAGCGATGAGCAGTTCTTC
CDR3: CASSQELASDEQFF
J: TRBJ2-1
V: TRBV4-3
D: TRBD2
size: .

DNA: TGTGCCAGCAGCTTAGGCATCAGGGGCCGTACCTCCTACAATGAGCAGTTCTTC
CDR3: CASSLGIRGRTSYNEQFF
J: TRBJ2-1
V: TRBV11-2
D: .
size: .

DNA: TGTGCCTGGAGTGTCCCACAGGGAGTGAGGCATTTT
CDR3: CAWSVPQGVRHF
J: TRBJ1-5
V: TRBV30
D: .
size: .

DNA: TGCGCCAGCAGCTTAGGGCAATCTGTGGAAAAACTGTTTTTT
CDR3: CASSLGQSVEKLFF
J: TRBJ1-4
V: TRBV5-1
D: .
size: .

DNA: TGTGCCAGCAGGGCCCGGGGACAGGGGGACCAGCCCCAGCATTTT
CDR3: CASRARGQGDQPQHF
J: TRBJ1-5
V: TRBV7-2
D: TRBD1
size: .

DNA: TGTGCCAGCTCACCACAGACAGGGGACCGGATCGCTGAAGCTTTCTTT
CDR3: CASSPQTGDRIAEAFF
J: TRBJ1-1
V: TRBV18
D: TRBD1
size: .

DNA: TGTGCCAGCAGATTCACAGCAGATACGCAGTATTTT
CDR3: CASRFTADTQYF
J: TRBJ2-3
V: TRBV6-5
D: .
size: .

DNA: TGTGCCAGCAGCTTGGGCGGATCCTACAATGAGCAGTTCTTC
CDR3: CASSLGGSYNEQFF
J: TRBJ2-1
V: TRBV7-2
D: .
size: .

DNA: TGTGCCAGCAGCCTCGTAAACACAGATACGCAGTATTTT
CDR3: CASSLVNTDTQYF
J: TRBJ2-3
V: TRBV5-4
D: .
size: .

DNA: TGTGCCAGCAGCCCTCAAGCGTCTGAAGCTTTCTTT
CDR3: CASSPQASEAFF
J: TRBJ1-1
V: TRBV7-2
D: .
size: .

DNA: TGTGCCAGCAGTTTATCGGTGTACACTGAAGCTTTCTTT
CDR3: CASSLSVYTEAFF
J: TRBJ1-1
V: TRBV27
D: .
size: .

DNA: TGTGCCAGCAGCTCGTGGGAGCGTGAAAAACTGTTTTTT
CDR3: CASSSWEREKLFF
J: TRBJ1-4
V: TRBV7-3
D: .
size: .

DNA: TGCGCCAGCAGCTCAGGGGGCTGGAATTCACCCCTCCACTTT
CDR3: CASSSGGWNSPLHF
J: TRBJ1-6
V: TRBV5-1
D: TRBD1
size: .

DNA: TGTGCCAGCAGCCCGAAGGAGGGGGGGCCTTGGAATGAGCAGTTCTTC
CDR3: CASSPKEGGPWNEQFF
J: TRBJ2-1
V: TRBV7-3
D: .
size: .

DNA: TGTGCCAGCAGTAGCCAAGGACTAGCTGGGGAGACCCAGTACTTC
CDR3: CASSSQGLAGETQYF
J: TRBJ2-5
V: TRBV2
D: TRBD2
size: .

DNA: TGTGCCAGCTCTCCACAGGGGGCTGAAAATGAGCAGTTCTTC
CDR3: CASSPQGAENEQFF
J: TRBJ2-1
V: TRBV18
D: TRBD1
size: .

DNA: TGTGCCAGCTCCCCGAACCGACAAAAGGGCACCGGGGAGCTGTTTTTT
CDR3: CASSPNRQKGTGELFF
J: TRBJ2-2
V: TRBV18
D: .
size: .

DNA: TGTGCCAGTAGTGTGCCGTCTAGCGGGAGGCCAGATACGCAGTATTTT
CDR3: CASSVPSSGRPDTQYF
J: TRBJ2-3
V: TRBV19
D: TRBD2
size: .

DNA: TGCGCCAGCAGCCAAGAGGTTGGTCTTGTTGGGCTTCAGCCCCAGCATTTT
CDR3: CASSQEVGLVGLQPQHF
J: TRBJ1-5
V: TRBV4-1
D: .
size: .

DNA: TGTGCCAGCAGCGATACAGGGGCTGGTGAGCAGTTCTTC
CDR3: CASSDTGAGEQFF
J: TRBJ2-1
V: TRBV6-4
D: TRBD1
size: once

DNA: TGTGCCAGCAGCTACGTCCAAGGGTATCAGCCCCAGCATTTT
CDR3: CASSYVQGYQPQHF
J: TRBJ1-5
V: TRBV5-8
D: .
size: .

DNA: TGTGCCAGCAGCGCGACTAGCGGAAGCACAGATACGCAGTATTTT
CDR3: CASSATSGSTDTQYF
J: TRBJ2-3
V: TRBV9
D: TRBD2
size: .